Listed here is a single TCR beta chain. Its antigen is undetermined. This sample is part of a study of identical twins. Study-wide results and caveats: High-abundance cord blood beta clonotypes had fewer insertions; memory repertoires showed none.

TCRdb re-called the 5' RACE reads through MiXCR, storing one row per CDR3 protein. The data hold around 370,000 distinct CDR3 sequences, with approximately 9.1% observed a single time. The CDR3 sequence is 18 residues long. V was clipped by 6 bases and J by 2 bases; unmatched bases: 13. The specimen sequenced was naive T cells sorted from blood. This TCR came from a woman in her fifties or sixties in good health. The chain recombines TRBV12-3 or TRBV12-4 with TRBJ2-6, with TRBD1 matching 7 bases. In nucleotides, the CDR3 is TGTGCCAGCAGGGACCGGGACAGTGGTTTTCCTGGGGCCAACGTCCTGACTTTC. Amino acid sequence: CASRDRDSGFPGANVLTF.